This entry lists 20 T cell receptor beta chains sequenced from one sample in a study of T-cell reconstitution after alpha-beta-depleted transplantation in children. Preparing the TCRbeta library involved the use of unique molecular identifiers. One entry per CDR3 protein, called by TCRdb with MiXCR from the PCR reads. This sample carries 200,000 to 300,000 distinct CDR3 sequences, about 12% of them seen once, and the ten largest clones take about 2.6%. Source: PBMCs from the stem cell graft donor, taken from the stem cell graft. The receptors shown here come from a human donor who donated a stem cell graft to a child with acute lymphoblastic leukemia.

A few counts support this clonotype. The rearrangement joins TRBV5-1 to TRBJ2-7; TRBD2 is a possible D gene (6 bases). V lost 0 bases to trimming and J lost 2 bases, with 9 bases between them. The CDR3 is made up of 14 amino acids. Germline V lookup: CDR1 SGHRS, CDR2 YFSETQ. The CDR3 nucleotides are TGCGCCAGCAGCTTGGCGGGGGTTGCCTACGAGCAGTACTTC. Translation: CASSLAGVAYEQYF.

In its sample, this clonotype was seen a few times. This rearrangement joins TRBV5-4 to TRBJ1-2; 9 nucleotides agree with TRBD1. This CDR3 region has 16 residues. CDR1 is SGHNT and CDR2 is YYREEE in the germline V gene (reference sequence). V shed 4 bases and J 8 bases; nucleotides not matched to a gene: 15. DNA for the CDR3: TGTGCCAGCAGCACGCGCTCCGGGACAGGGTTAGGCGGCTACACCTTC. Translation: CASSTRSGTGLGGYTF.

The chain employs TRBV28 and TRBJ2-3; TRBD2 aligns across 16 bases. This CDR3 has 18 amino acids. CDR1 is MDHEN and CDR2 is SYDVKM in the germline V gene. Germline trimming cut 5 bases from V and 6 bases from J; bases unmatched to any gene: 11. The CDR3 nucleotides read TGTGCCAGCAGTACCGGGACTAGCGGGGGGGCAACGATGGATACGCAGTATTTT. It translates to CASSTGTSGGATMDTQYF. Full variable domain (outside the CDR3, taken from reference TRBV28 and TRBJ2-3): DVKVTQSSRYLVKRTGEKVFLECVQDMDHENMFWYRQDPGLGLRLIYFSYDVKMKEKGDIPEGYSVSREKKERFSLILESASTNQTSMYLCASSTGTSGGATMDTQYFGPGTRLTVL.

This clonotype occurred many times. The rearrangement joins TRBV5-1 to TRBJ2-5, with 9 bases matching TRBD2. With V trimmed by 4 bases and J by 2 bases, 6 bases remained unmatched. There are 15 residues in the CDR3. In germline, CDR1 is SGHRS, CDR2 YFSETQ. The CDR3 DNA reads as TGCGCCAGCAGCCCAGAAGCGGGAGGACAAGAGACCCAGTACTTC. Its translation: CASSPEAGGQETQYF.

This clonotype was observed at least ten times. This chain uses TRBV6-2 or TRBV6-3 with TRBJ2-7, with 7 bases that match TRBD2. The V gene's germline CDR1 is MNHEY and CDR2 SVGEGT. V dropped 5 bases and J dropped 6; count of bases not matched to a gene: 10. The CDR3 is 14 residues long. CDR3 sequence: CASSDRLAPGEQYF. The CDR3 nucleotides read TGTGCCAGCAGTGATCGACTAGCCCCCGGCGAGCAGTACTTC.

CDR3 in DNA: TGTGCCTGGGGACCCTCATATACGCAGTATTTT. Translation gives CAWGPSYTQYF. The J gene is TRBJ2-3, the V gene TRBV30; D is uncertain. The germline CDR1 and CDR2 sequences are GTSNPN and SVGIG (reference sequence). Deletions cut 5 bases from V and 7 bases from J, with 10 bases between. The CDR3 runs to 11 residues.

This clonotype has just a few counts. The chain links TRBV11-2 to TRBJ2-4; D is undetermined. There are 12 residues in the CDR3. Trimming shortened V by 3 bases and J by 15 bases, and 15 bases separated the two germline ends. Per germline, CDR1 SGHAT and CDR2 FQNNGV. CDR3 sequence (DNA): TGTGCCAGCAGCTTTGGGCCAAACAGTCGGTACTTC. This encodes CASSFGPNSRYF.

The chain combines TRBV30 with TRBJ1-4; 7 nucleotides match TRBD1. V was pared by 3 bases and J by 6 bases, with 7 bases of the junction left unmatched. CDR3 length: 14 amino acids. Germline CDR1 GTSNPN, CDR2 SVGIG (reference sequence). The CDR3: CAWSLGRGDEKLFF. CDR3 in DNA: TGTGCCTGGAGCCTGGGCAGGGGGGATGAAAAACTGTTTTTT. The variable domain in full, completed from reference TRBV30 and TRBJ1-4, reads SQTIHQWPATLVQPVGSPLSLECTVEGTSNPNLYWYRQAAGRGLQLLFYSVGIGQISSEVPQNLSASRPQDRQFILSSKKLLLSDSGFYLCAWSLGRGDEKLFFGSGTQLSVL.

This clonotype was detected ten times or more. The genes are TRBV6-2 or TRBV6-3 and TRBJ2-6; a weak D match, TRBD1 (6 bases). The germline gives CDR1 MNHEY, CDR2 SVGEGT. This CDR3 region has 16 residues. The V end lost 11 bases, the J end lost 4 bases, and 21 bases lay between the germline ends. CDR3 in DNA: TGTGCCGGAGCACCGGGACATCAGGCAGGGGCCAACGTCCTGACTTTC. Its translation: CAGAPGHQAGANVLTF.

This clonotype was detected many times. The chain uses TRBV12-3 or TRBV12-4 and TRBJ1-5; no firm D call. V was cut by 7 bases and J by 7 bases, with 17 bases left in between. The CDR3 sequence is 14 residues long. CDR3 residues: CASTSSNRGQPQHF. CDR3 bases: TGTGCCAGCACTTCGTCGAACCGAGGGCAGCCCCAGCATTTT.

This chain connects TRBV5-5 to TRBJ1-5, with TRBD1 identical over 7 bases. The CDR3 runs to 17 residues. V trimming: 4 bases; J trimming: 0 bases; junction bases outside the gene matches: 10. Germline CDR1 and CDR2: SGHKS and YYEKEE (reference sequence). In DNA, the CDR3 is TGTGCCAGCAGCCAAAAGGGACAGCTTCATAGCAATCAGCCCCAGCATTTT. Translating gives CASSQKGQLHSNQPQHF. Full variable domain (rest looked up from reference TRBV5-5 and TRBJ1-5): DAGVTQSPTHLIKTRGQQVTLRCSPISGHKSVSWYQQVLGQGPQFIFQYYEKEERGRGNFPDRFSARQFPNYSSELNVNALLLGDSALYLCASSQKGQLHSNQPQHFGDGTRLSIL.

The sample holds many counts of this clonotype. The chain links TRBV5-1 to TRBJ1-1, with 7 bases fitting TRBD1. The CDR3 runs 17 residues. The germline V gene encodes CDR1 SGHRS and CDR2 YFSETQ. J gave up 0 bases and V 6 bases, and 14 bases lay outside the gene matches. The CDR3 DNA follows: TGCGCCAGCACCATGAATCCGGGACAGACTATGAACACTGAAGCTTTCTTT. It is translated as CASTMNPGQTMNTEAFF.

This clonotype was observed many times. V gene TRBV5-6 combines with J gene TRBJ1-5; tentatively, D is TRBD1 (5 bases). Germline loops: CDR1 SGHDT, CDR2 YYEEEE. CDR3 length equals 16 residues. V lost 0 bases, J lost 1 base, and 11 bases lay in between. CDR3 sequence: CASSLGGGDSNQPQHF. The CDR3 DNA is TGTGCCAGCAGCTTGGGCGGGGGGGACAGCAATCAGCCCCAGCATTTT.

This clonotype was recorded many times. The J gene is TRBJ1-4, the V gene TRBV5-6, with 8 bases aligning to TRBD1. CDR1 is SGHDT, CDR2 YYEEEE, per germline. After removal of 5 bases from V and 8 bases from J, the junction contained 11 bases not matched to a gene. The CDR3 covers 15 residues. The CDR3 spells CASSPGTGRTEKLFF. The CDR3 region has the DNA TGTGCCAGCAGTCCAGGGACAGGAAGGACCGAAAAACTGTTTTTT.

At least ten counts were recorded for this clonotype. CDR3 nucleotides: TGTGCCAGCAGTTTCCTGAGAACCTACGAGCAGTACTTC. Translating gives CASSFLRTYEQYF. The genes are TRBV28 and TRBJ2-7, with unresolved D. The CDR3 runs 13 residues. Germline V gene sequence: CDR1 MDHEN, CDR2 SYDVKM. The V gene lost 3 bases and the J gene lost 2 bases, with 8 bases spanning the gap. Based on the CDR3 plus reference TRBV28 and TRBJ2-7, the full variable domain is DVKVTQSSRYLVKRTGEKVFLECVQDMDHENMFWYRQDPGLGLRLIYFSYDVKMKEKGDIPEGYSVSREKKERFSLILESASTNQTSMYLCASSFLRTYEQYFGPGTRLTVT.

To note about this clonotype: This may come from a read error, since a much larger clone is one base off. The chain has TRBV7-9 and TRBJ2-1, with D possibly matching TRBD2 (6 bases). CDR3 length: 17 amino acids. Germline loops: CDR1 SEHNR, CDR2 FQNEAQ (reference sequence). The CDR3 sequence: CASSLGRVYSSYNEEFF. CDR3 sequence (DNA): TGTGCCAGCAGCTTAGGGAGGGTCTATAGCTCCTACAATGAGGAGTTCTTC.

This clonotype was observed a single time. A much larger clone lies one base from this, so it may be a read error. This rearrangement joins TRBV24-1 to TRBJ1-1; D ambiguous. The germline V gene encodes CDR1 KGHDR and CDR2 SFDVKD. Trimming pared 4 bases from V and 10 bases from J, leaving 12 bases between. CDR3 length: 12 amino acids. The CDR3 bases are TGTGCCACCAGTGAATACGGGAAGGGAGCTTTCTTT. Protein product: CATSEYGKGAFF.

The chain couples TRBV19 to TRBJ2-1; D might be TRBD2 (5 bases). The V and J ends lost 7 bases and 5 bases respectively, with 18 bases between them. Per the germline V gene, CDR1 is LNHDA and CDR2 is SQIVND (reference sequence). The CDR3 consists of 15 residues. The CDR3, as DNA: TGTGCCAGTAAAAAACTCACCCAGCGGAACAATGAGCAGTTCTTC. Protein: CASKKLTQRNNEQFF. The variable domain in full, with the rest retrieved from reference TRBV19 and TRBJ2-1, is DGGITQSPKYLFRKEGQNVTLSCEQNLNHDAMYWYRQDPGQGLRLIYYSQIVNDFQKGDIAEGYSVSREKKESFPLTVTSAQKNPTAFYLCASKKLTQRNNEQFFGPGTRLTVL.

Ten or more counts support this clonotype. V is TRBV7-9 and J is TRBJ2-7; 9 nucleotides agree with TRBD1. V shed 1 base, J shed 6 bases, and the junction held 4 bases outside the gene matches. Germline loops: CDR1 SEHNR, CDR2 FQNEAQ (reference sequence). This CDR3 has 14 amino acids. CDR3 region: CASSLGTGVSEQYF. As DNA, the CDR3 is TGTGCCAGCAGCTTAGGGACAGGGGTATCCGAGCAGTACTTC.

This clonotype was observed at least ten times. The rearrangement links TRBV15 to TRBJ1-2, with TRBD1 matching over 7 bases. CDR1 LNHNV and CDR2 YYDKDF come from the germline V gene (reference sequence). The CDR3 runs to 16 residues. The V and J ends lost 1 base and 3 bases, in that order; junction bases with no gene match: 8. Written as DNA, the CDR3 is TGTGCCACCAGCAGAGGGTATGGACAGGAAGACTATGGCTACACCTTC. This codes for CATSRGYGQEDYGYTF.